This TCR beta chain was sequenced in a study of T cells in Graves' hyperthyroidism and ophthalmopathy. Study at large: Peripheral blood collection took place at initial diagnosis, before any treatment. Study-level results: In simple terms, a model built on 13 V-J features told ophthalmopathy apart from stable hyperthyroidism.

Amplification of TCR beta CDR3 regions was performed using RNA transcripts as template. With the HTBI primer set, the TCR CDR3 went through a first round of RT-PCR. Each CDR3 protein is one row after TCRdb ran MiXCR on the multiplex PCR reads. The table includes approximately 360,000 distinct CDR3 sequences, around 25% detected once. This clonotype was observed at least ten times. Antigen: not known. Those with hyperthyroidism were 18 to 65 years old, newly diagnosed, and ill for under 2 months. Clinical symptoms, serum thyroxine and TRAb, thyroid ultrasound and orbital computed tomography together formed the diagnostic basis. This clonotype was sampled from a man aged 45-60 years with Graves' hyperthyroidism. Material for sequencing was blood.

The CDR3 sequence is CASTDREETQYF. CDR3 sequence (DNA): TGTGCCAGCACGGATCGGGAAGAGACCCAGTACTTC. This chain connects TRBV6-2 or TRBV6-3 to TRBJ2-5; D not resolved. The ends were cut back, 7 bases at V and 3 bases at J, with 9 bases in the middle. The V gene's germline CDR1 is MNHEY and CDR2 SVGEGT. This CDR3 spans 12 amino acids.